This T cell receptor (beta chain) is drawn from a study of CD8+ T cells in alopecia areata. Concerning this clone itself: Its antigen is currently unknown.

Following extraction, RNA underwent reverse transcription to cDNA, which served as the sequencing template. TCRdb keeps only in-frame clones here, not all; method: immunoSEQ multiplex PCR. Of over 95,000 clones listed, about 58% are singletons. Treatment noted: oral pan-JAK inhibitor, 5-10 mg twice daily. V was clipped by 0 bases and J by 0 bases, with 6 bases between them. Germline CDR1 SGHDT, CDR2 YYEEEE. The CDR3 is 14 amino acids. Study outcomes and limitations: Clonality in lesional scalp, especially alopecia totalis/universalis, exceeded that of normal scalp.

The starting material was CD8+ T cells sorted from blood, obtained at week 4, from a patient treated with tofacitinib. The chain carries TRBV5-6 and TRBJ1-1; unclear D gene. The TCR comes from a human donor with alopecia areata. CDR3: CASSLAALNTEAFF. For the CDR3, the DNA is TGTGCCAGCAGCTTGGCGGCACTGAACACTGAAGCTTTCTTT.